The clone carrying this T cell receptor beta chain was seen a few times. Its matching antigen is unknown. The entry originates in a study of T cell responses to AZD1222 COVID-19 vaccine. Study-wide points: White British ancestry dominated among donors, who included more females, and clonal diversity was possibly underestimated. Repertoire sampling happened only post peak T cell response.

Repertoires were generated with immunoSEQ multiplex PCR, while TCRdb's copy carries only in-frame clones and drops some. In the table there are under 150,000 clones, about 91% of which are singletons. The origin of this receptor is an adult in good health. This specimen consisted of peripheral blood, obtained on day 0 of AZD1222 vaccination.

CDR3 bases: TGTGCCAGCAGCTTGTTTTGGGCAGCTAACTATGGCTACACCTTC. Amino acids: CASSLFWAANYGYTF. J is TRBJ1-2 and V is TRBV11-2; no clear D gene. The V gene lost 3 bases and the J gene lost 0 bases, with 11 bases spanning the gap. The CDR3 covers 15 residues. The V gene's germline CDR1 is SGHAT and CDR2 FQNNGV.